These 20 T cell receptor beta chains came from one sample sequenced in a study of blood T cell repertoires in COVID-19. The protocol was immunoSEQ multiplex PCR, while the TCRdb copy is restricted to in-frame clones and leaves out a portion. The sample consists of around 160,000 clones, 90% of them appearing once. The sequencing input was peripheral blood. The receptors were sampled from a man aged 60-69 years with active or convalescent COVID-19.

This clone has just one count. The CDR3 loop is CASSVRREKAFF. Here the CDR3 DNA reads TGTGCCAGCAGTGTAAGAAGGGAGAAAGCTTTCTTT. The gene calls are TRBV7-9 and TRBJ1-1, with D uncertain. The V and J ends lost 6 bases and 9 bases respectively, with 14 bases between them. Germline V gene sequence: CDR1 SEHNR, CDR2 FQNEAQ (reference sequence). This CDR3 has 12 amino acids.

This rearrangement joins TRBV11-2 to TRBJ1-2, with 8 bases identical to TRBD1. Per the germline V gene, CDR1 is SGHAT and CDR2 is FQNNGV. The length of the CDR3 is 16 residues. V lost 4 bases and J lost 4; bases outside the gene matches: 11. The CDR3 DNA sequence: TGTGCCAGCAGCTCCCAGGCAGGGGGCAAGGGCTATGGCTACACCTTC. As protein: CASSSQAGGKGYGYTF.

The chain recombines TRBV7-9 with TRBJ1-4; D call uncertain. The CDR3 is 16 amino acids. V was clipped by 4 bases and J by 0 bases, with 12 bases between them. From germline, CDR1 is SEHNR and CDR2 FQNEAQ (reference sequence). CDR3 region: CASSSRIDSTNEKLFF. CDR3 sequence (DNA): TGTGCCAGCAGCTCCCGAATAGACTCAACTAATGAAAAACTGTTTTTT. The whole variable domain, remainder taken from reference TRBV7-9 and TRBJ1-4, is DTGVSQNPRHKITKRGQNVTFRCDPISEHNRLYWYRQTLGQGPEFLTYFQNEAQLEKSRLLSDRFSAERPKGSFSTLEIQRTEQGDSAMYLCASSSRIDSTNEKLFFGSGTQLSVL.

The rearrangement uses TRBV6-6 and TRBJ2-1; TRBD1 matches at 10 bases. J was trimmed by 6 bases and V by 6 bases; bases with no gene match: 8. The germline gives CDR1 MNHNY, CDR2 SVGAGI (reference sequence). This CDR3 region has 15 residues. The CDR3 DNA reads as TGTGCCAGCAGACTTACCGGGACAGGGGCCAATGAGCAGTTCTTC. Its protein product is CASRLTGTGANEQFF.

The chain uses TRBV19 and TRBJ2-7, with 7 bases aligning to TRBD2. The V segment lost 3 bases and the J segment 6 bases; nucleotides outside the gene matches: 8. Germline CDR1 is LNHDA and CDR2 is SQIVND (reference sequence). The CDR3 consists of 14 residues. For the CDR3, the DNA is TGTGCCAGTAGTATTATGTGGGGGGAGGGCGAGCAGTACTTC. Its protein product is CASSIMWGEGEQYF.

The chain joins TRBV23-1 to TRBJ1-2; 7 nucleotides agree with TRBD1. TRBV23-1 is treated as an ORF (open reading frame) with a function not yet certain. This CDR3 is 14 amino acids long. V shed 0 bases, J shed 7 bases, and the junction held 5 bases outside the gene matches. CDR3 loop: CASSQSPDRAGYTF. CDR3 in DNA: TGCGCCAGCAGTCAATCCCCCGACAGGGCTGGCTACACCTTC.

The gene calls are TRBV5-6 and TRBJ2-3; D remains unclear. The V gene's germline CDR1 is SGHDT and CDR2 YYEEEE. The CDR3 loop spans 12 amino acids. V was trimmed by 3 bases and J by 0 bases, leaving 2 bases between them. The DNA of the CDR3 is TGTGCCAGCAGCTCAAGCACAGATACGCAGTATTTT. Translating gives CASSSSTDTQYF.

This clone was seen a single time. V usage is TRBV28 and J usage is TRBJ1-4, with 10 bases fitting TRBD1. V was clipped by 5 bases and J by 4 bases; unmatched bases: 7. The CDR3 has 16 amino acids. CDR1 is MDHEN and CDR2 is SYDVKM in the germline V gene. CDR3 coding DNA: TGTGCCAGCAGTCTCCTGGGACAGGGGAGTAATGAAAAACTGTTTTTT. It codes for CASSLLGQGSNEKLFF.

V and J are TRBV11-2 and TRBJ2-1; 7 positions agree with TRBD2. The germline gives CDR1 SGHAT, CDR2 FQNNGV. The CDR3 covers 16 residues. Losses at the gene ends were 5 bases for V and 3 bases for J; bases not matched to a gene: 10. CDR3 in DNA: TGTGCCAGCAGCCCTAGATTTGGCGGGAGCTACAATGAGCAGTTCTTC. It encodes CASSPRFGGSYNEQFF. Together with reference TRBV11-2 and TRBJ2-1, the CDR3 gives the full variable domain: EAGVAQSPRYKIIEKRQSVAFWCNPISGHATLYWYQQILGQGPKLLIQFQNNGVVDDSQLPKDRFSAERLKGVDSTLKIQPAKLEDSAVYLCASSPRFGGSYNEQFFGPGTRLTVL.

This chain links TRBV7-8 with TRBJ2-7; tentative D call: TRBD2 (5 bases). Trimming removed 5 bases at V and 0 bases at J, with 17 bases between. The CDR3 loop spans 16 amino acids. The V gene's germline CDR1 is SGHVS and CDR2 FQNEAQ. CDR3 sequence (DNA): TGTGCCAGCAGCCCACGGCCCGGGGTTAGCTCCTACGAGCAGTACTTC. It encodes CASSPRPGVSSYEQYF. Full variable domain (rest looked up from reference TRBV7-8 and TRBJ2-7): GAGVSQSPRYKVAKRGQDVALRCDPISGHVSLFWYQQALGQGPEFLTYFQNEAQLDKSGLPSDRFFAERPEGSVSTLKIQRTQQEDSAVYLCASSPRPGVSSYEQYFGPGTRLTVT.

The chain employs TRBV5-1 and TRBJ1-1; TRBD1 agrees at 8 bases. The V segment lost 4 bases and the J segment 0 bases; nucleotides outside the gene matches: 2. The germline V gene encodes CDR1 SGHRS and CDR2 YFSETQ. The CDR3 has 14 amino acids. Here the CDR3 reads CASSTDRVNTEAFF. For the CDR3, the DNA is TGCGCCAGCAGCACGGACAGGGTGAACACTGAAGCTTTCTTT. The full variable domain, in which reference TRBV5-1 and TRBJ1-1 provide the parts outside the CDR3, is KAGVTQTPRYLIKTRGQQVTLSCSPISGHRSVSWYQQTPGQGLQFLFEYFSETQRNKGNFPGRFSGRQFSNSRSEMNVSTLELGDSALYLCASSTDRVNTEAFFGQGTRLTVV.

The V and J genes are TRBV7-6 and TRBJ1-5, with D possibly being TRBD1 (6 bases). This CDR3 comprises 17 residues. From germline, CDR1 is SGHVS and CDR2 FNYEAQ. V lost 3 bases and J 0 bases, leaving 15 bases between the germline ends. For the CDR3, the DNA is TGTGCCAGCAGCTTGTTTCCAGGGGCCCTTAGCAATCAGCCCCAGCATTTT. It specifies CASSLFPGALSNQPQHF.

This chain links TRBV12-3 or TRBV12-4 with TRBJ1-2, with D uncertain. Trimming stripped 6 bases from V and 2 bases from J, with 4 bases between. This CDR3 spans 11 amino acids. The CDR3 sequence is CASSPNYGYTF. CDR3 coding DNA: TGTGCCAGCAGCCCAAACTATGGCTACACCTTC.

In regard to this clone: The same CDR3 can be traced to other DNA sequences in this sample. CDR3 sequence (DNA): TGCGCCAGCAGTGAGTCCGGGAATCAGCCCCAGCATTTT. Translating it yields CASSESGNQPQHF. The chain combines TRBV10-1 with TRBJ1-5, with no clear D. The germline V gene encodes CDR1 WNHNN and CDR2 SYGVQD (reference sequence). This CDR3 is built from 13 residues. Trimming shortened V by 0 bases and J by 4 bases, and 4 bases separated the two germline ends.

The genes are TRBV10-1 and TRBJ2-2; 8 bases are shared with TRBD1. The germline gives CDR1 WNHNN, CDR2 SYGVQD (reference sequence). Trimming cost V 10 bases and J 3 bases; bases outside gene matches: 10. CDR3 length: 15 residues. The CDR3 DNA sequence: TGCGCCAACCAACCACAGGGGGAGGACACCGGGGAGCTGTTTTTT. It specifies CANQPQGEDTGELFF.

DNA for the CDR3: TGTGCCAGCAGCCAAGAACGAAAGACAGGGTTAGCCAAAAACATTCAGTACTTC. Translating gives CASSQERKTGLAKNIQYF. The chain uses TRBV3-1 (or the pseudogene TRBV3-2) and TRBJ2-4; the match to TRBD1 covers 7 bases. This CDR3 comprises 18 residues. J gave up 0 bases and V 0 bases, and 8 bases lay outside the gene matches. CDR1 and CDR2 from the germline V gene are LGHDT and YNNKEL (reference sequence).

The V gene is TRBV5-1, the J gene TRBJ1-4; D remains unclear. V was shortened by 0 bases and J by 4 bases, with 10 bases between the two germline ends. Germline CDR1 SGHRS, CDR2 YFSETQ. The CDR3 has 15 residues. This CDR3 is CASSLDSRINEKLFF. CDR3 DNA sequence: TGCGCCAGCAGCTTGGACAGCCGGATTAATGAAAAACTGTTTTTT.

A few counts support this clone. The chain uses TRBV24-1 and TRBJ2-1, with 7 bases aligning to TRBD1. The CDR3 runs 16 residues. V shed 2 bases, J shed 0 bases, and the junction held 3 bases outside the gene matches. The germline V gene encodes CDR1 KGHDR and CDR2 SFDVKD. As DNA, the CDR3 is TGTGCCACCAGTGATTCCGGGACAGCCTCCTACAATGAGCAGTTCTTC. It codes for CATSDSGTASYNEQFF.

The J gene is TRBJ2-1, the V gene TRBV29-1; 9 bases agree with TRBD1. Germline V lookup: CDR1 SQVTM, CDR2 ANQGSEA. V lost 7 bases and J lost 4; bases outside the gene matches: 2. CDR3 length: 12 amino acids. CDR3 DNA: TGCAGCGGAGGGACAGGGTACAATGAGCAGTTCTTC. Its protein product is CSGGTGYNEQFF.

The chain recombines TRBV6-5 with TRBJ1-4, with D tentatively TRBD1 (6 bases). Germline V lookup: CDR1 MNHEY, CDR2 SVGAGI. Between the trimmed V and J ends, which lost 6 bases and 3 bases, there was a span of 14 bases. This CDR3 spans 15 amino acids. The CDR3 reads CASSRQAEANEKLFF. The CDR3 bases are TGTGCCAGCAGCCGACAGGCCGAGGCTAATGAAAAACTGTTTTTT.